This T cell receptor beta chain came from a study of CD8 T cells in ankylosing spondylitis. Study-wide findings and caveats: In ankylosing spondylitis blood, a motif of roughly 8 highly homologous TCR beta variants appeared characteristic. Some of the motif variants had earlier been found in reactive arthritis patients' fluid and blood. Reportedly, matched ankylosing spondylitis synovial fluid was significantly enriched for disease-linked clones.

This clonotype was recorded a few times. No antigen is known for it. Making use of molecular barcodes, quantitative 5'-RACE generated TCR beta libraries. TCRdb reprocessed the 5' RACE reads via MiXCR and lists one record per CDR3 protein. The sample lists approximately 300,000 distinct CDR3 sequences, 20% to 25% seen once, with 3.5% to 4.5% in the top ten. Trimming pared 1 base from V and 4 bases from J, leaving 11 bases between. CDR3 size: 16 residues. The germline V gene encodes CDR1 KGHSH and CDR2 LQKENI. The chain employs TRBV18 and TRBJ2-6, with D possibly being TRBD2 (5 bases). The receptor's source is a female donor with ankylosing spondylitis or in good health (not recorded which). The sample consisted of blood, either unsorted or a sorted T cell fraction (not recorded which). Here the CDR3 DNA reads TGTGCCAGCTCACCACGGCCCGGGATCGGGGCCAACGTCCTGACTTTC. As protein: CASSPRPGIGANVLTF.